This entry lists 14 T cell receptor beta chains sequenced from one sample in a study of T cell responses to AZD1222 COVID-19 vaccine (dated by TCRdb to about 2021). The library was produced with the immunoSEQ multiplex PCR assay. TCRdb holds this immuneACCESS table with in-frame rearrangements only. Some clones are missing; in checked studies, unresolved V genes explain under half, and the rest has no known cause. The sample includes some 110,000 clones, with 80% to 85% observed a single time. About 9.5% of the sample lies in the top ten. This sample's time point label indicates: baseline before first vaccination. The starting material was peripheral blood, obtained on day 0 of AZD1222 vaccination. The receptors derive from an adult in good health.

The chain links TRBV5-1 to TRBJ1-5; possible D gene TRBD1, 6 bases. Germline V gives CDR1 SGHRS, CDR2 YFSETQ. CDR3 length: 16 residues. The V gene lost 4 bases and the J gene lost 6 bases, with 20 bases spanning the gap. The CDR3 DNA reads TGCGCCAGCAGCCGGGGGGCCAGGGAAAGGGGTCAGCCCCAGCATTTT. This encodes CASSRGARERGQPQHF.

The chain joins TRBV19 to TRBJ1-5; TRBD1 is a possible D gene (6 bases). Looked up from germline, CDR1 is LNHDA and CDR2 is SQIVND (reference sequence). This CDR3 region has 14 residues. V lost 6 bases, J lost 5 bases, and 14 bases lay in between. CDR3 sequence reads: CASRYRANHQPQHF. As DNA, the CDR3 is TGTGCCAGTAGGTACAGGGCGAATCATCAGCCCCAGCATTTT.

The V call is TRBV6-1, the J call TRBJ1-4, with 9 bases that match TRBD1. V dropped 3 bases and J dropped 8; count of bases not matched to a gene: 7. The CDR3 length is 15 residues. The germline V gene encodes CDR1 MNHNS and CDR2 SASEGT. The CDR3 bases are TGTGCCAGCAGTGACCCGGGACAGGGTTGGGAAAAACTGTTTTTT. This sequence encodes CASSDPGQGWEKLFF.

This sequence joins TRBV6-4 and TRBJ1-1, with D perhaps TRBD1 (5 bases). The CDR3 has 13 residues. CDR1 and CDR2 from the germline V gene are MRHNA and SNTAGT. Deletions cut 6 bases from V and 3 bases from J, with 11 bases between. The CDR3 here is CASRVRGDTEAFF. The CDR3 nucleotides are TGTGCCAGCAGGGTGCGGGGGGACACTGAAGCTTTCTTT.

This clone was observed a handful of times. The V and J genes are TRBV19 and TRBJ2-2; D not certain. This CDR3 region has 14 residues. V gave up 6 bases and J gave up 5 bases, with 13 bases separating them. Germline CDR1 LNHDA, CDR2 SQIVND (reference sequence). The CDR3 reads CASSRTDGTGELFF. CDR3 DNA sequence: TGTGCCAGTAGCCGGACGGATGGGACCGGGGAGCTGTTTTTT.

This clone appeared once. This chain connects TRBV28 to TRBJ2-7; 9 bases match TRBD1. V was clipped by 3 bases and J by 1 base; unmatched bases: 7. This CDR3 spans 16 amino acids. Germline lookup yields CDR1 MDHEN and CDR2 SYDVKM. The CDR3 nucleotides read TGTGCCAGCAGTTTGGGGGGACAGGGCCCATCCTACGAGCAGTACTTC. It specifies CASSLGGQGPSYEQYF. Supplemented by reference TRBV28 and TRBJ2-7, the full variable domain reads DVKVTQSSRYLVKRTGEKVFLECVQDMDHENMFWYRQDPGLGLRLIYFSYDVKMKEKGDIPEGYSVSREKKERFSLILESASTNQTSMYLCASSLGGQGPSYEQYFGPGTRLTVT.

The chain links TRBV7-9 to TRBJ2-7; 7 bases fit TRBD1. This CDR3 spans 14 amino acids. V lost 2 bases, J lost 3 bases, and 4 bases stayed unmatched. Germline V gene data show CDR1 as SEHNR and CDR2 as FQNEAQ (reference sequence). The DNA of the CDR3 is TGTGCCAGCAGCTTAAGGACAGGCAGCTACGAGCAGTACTTC. Amino acids: CASSLRTGSYEQYF.

The rearrangement joins TRBV20-1 to TRBJ2-3; the match to TRBD2 covers 10 bases. Trimming cost V 3 bases and J 4 bases; bases outside gene matches: 10. Germline CDR1 and CDR2: DFQATT and SNEGSKA (reference sequence). The CDR3 consists of 16 residues. CDR3 coding DNA: TGCAGTGCTAGTGAACTAGCGGGACGTAGCCCAGATACGCAGTATTTT. Residues: CSASELAGRSPDTQYF.

The rearrangement uses TRBV27 and TRBJ1-5, with D tentatively TRBD1 (5 bases). Germline V gives CDR1 MNHEY, CDR2 SMNVEV (reference sequence). V lost 1 base and J lost 7, with 14 bases in between. The CDR3 contains 15 residues. The CDR3 sequence is CASSLFMRGDQPQHF. The CDR3 coding sequence is TGTGCCAGCAGTTTATTCATGCGGGGGGACCAGCCCCAGCATTTT.

The chain carries TRBV7-2 and TRBJ1-1; the D gene is possibly TRBD1 (5 bases). The CDR3 consists of 13 residues. The ends were cut back, 0 bases at V and 8 bases at J, with 10 bases in the middle. Germline CDR1 and CDR2: SGHTA and FQGNSA. The CDR3 loop is CASSLAIREEAFF. Written as DNA, the CDR3 is TGTGCCAGCAGCTTAGCGATCAGGGAAGAAGCTTTCTTT.

This clone appeared once. As DNA, the CDR3 is TGCAGCGGTATGGGGCAGGTATCCTACAATGAGCAGTTCTTC. This gives the protein CSGMGQVSYNEQFF. The chain combines TRBV29-1 with TRBJ2-1; D is perhaps TRBD1 (5 bases). The CDR3 extends over 14 amino acids. From germline, CDR1 is SQVTM and CDR2 ANQGSEA. The ends were cut back, 7 bases at V and 1 base at J, with 14 bases in the middle.

This clone was counted between two and nine times. The genes are TRBV28 and TRBJ1-5; tentative D call: TRBD1 (6 bases). Trimming stripped 8 bases from V and 9 bases from J, with 20 bases between. Germline values: CDR1 MDHEN, CDR2 SYDVKM. The CDR3 is made up of 14 amino acids. Written as DNA, the CDR3 is TGTGCCAGCGGAGTAATACAGGGCTGGGGGCCCCAGCATTTT. Translated, it gives CASGVIQGWGPQHF.

The rearrangement uses TRBV29-1 and TRBJ2-7, with 7 nucleotides matching TRBD1. Per the germline V gene, CDR1 is SQVTM and CDR2 is ANQGSEA. The CDR3 extends over 13 amino acids. Trimming took 1 base from V and 2 from J; bases not matched to a gene: 2. The CDR3 protein is CSVEGDRAYEQYF. The CDR3 DNA follows: TGCAGCGTTGAAGGCGACAGGGCCTACGAGCAGTACTTC.

This chain connects TRBV15 to TRBJ1-1; D call uncertain. The germline CDR1 and CDR2 sequences are LNHNV and YYDKDF (reference sequence). The CDR3 runs 15 residues. V was cut by 0 bases and J by 4 bases, with 12 bases left in between. The DNA for the CDR3 is TGTGCCACCAGCAGAGATGGGTATGGGAGCACTGAAGCTTTCTTT. Its protein product is CATSRDGYGSTEAFF.